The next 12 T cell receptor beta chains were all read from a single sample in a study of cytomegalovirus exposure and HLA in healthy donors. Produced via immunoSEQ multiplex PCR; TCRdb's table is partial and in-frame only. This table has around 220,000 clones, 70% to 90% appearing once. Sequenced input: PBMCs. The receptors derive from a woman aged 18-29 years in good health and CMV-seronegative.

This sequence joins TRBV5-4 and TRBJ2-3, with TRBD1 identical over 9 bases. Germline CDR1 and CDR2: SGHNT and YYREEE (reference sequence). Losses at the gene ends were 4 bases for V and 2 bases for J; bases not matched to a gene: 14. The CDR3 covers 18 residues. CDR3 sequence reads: CASSRPQGAPHSTDTQYF. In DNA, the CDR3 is TGTGCCAGCAGCCGACCACAGGGGGCGCCCCACTCCACAGATACGCAGTATTTT.

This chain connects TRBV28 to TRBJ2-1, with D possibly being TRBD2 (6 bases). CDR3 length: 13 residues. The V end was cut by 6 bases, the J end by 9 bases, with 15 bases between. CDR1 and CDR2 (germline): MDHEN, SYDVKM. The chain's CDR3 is CASRARDLGEQFF. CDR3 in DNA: TGTGCCAGCAGAGCTCGGGACTTGGGTGAGCAGTTCTTC.

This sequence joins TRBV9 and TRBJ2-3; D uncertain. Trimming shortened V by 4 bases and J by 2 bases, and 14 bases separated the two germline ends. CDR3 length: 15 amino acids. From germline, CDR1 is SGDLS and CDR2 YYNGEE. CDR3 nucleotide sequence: TGTGCCAGCAGCCTCGCCGGGTCCTACACAGATACGCAGTATTTT. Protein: CASSLAGSYTDTQYF. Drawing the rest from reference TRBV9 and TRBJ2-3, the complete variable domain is DSGVTQTPKHLITATGQRVTLRCSPRSGDLSVYWYQQSLDQGLQFLIQYYNGEERAKGNILERFSAQQFPDLHSELNLSSLELGDSALYFCASSLAGSYTDTQYFGPGTRLTVL.

This chain's CDR3 is CASSWTGTGGFGYTF. The DNA of the CDR3 is TGTGCCAGCAGCTGGACCGGGACAGGGGGCTTTGGCTACACCTTC. The rearrangement uses TRBV27 and TRBJ1-2; the match to TRBD1 covers 12 bases. The CDR3 spans 15 residues. Germline CDR1 reads MNHEY; CDR2 reads SMNVEV (reference sequence). The junction had 9 bases not matched to a gene; V was cut back by 6 bases and J by 7 bases.

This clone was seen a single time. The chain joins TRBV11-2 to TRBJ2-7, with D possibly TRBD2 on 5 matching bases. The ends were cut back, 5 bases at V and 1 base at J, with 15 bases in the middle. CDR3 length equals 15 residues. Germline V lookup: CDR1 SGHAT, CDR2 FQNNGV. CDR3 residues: CASSADLRGSYEQYF. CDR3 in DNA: TGTGCCAGCAGCGCCGACCTTCGGGGTTCCTACGAGCAGTACTTC.

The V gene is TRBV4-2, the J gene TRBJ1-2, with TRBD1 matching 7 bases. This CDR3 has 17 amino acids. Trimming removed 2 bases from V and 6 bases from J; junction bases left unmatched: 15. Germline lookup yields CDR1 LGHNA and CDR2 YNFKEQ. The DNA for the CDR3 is TGTGCCAGCAGCCAATTTCAGACAGGGAGATGGGGGGATGGCTACACCTTC. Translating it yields CASSQFQTGRWGDGYTF.

Here the CDR3 reads CASSLVAVDTQYF. CDR3 DNA: TGTGCCAGCAGCTTGGTAGCGGTAGATACGCAGTATTTT. V is TRBV5-6 and J is TRBJ2-3; tentatively, D is TRBD2 (6 bases). In germline, CDR1 is SGHDT, CDR2 YYEEEE. With 0 bases removed from V and 5 bases from J, the gap between germline ends came to 7 bases. The length of the CDR3 is 13 residues.

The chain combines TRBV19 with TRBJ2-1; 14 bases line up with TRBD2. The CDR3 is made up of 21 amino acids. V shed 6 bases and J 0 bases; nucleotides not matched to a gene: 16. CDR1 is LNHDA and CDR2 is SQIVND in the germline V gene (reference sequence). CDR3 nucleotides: TGTGCCAGTAGCCCACTAACGGGGACTAGCGGGAGTGGAAGCTCCTACAATGAGCAGTTCTTC. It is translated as CASSPLTGTSGSGSSYNEQFF.

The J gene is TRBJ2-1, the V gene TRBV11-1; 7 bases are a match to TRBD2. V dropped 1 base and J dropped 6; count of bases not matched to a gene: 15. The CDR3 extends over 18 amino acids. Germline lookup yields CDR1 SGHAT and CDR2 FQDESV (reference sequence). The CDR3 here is CASSLDRSSGMGINEQFF. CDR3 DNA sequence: TGTGCCAGCAGCTTAGATCGCTCGAGCGGGATGGGGATCAATGAGCAGTTCTTC.

The CDR3, as DNA: TGTGCCAGTAGTCGGAGGAACACTGAAGCTTTCTTT. Its protein is CASSRRNTEAFF. The chain is built from TRBV19 and TRBJ1-1; D is unclear. Trimming stripped 5 bases from V and 1 base from J, with 5 bases between. The CDR3 totals 12 residues. Per the germline V gene, CDR1 is LNHDA and CDR2 is SQIVND (reference sequence).

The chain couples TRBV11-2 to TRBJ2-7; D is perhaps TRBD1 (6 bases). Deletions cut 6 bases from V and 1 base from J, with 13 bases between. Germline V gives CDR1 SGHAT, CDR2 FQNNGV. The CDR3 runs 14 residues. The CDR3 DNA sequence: TGTGCCAGCAGTTACGAAACAGGGTCCTACGAGCAGTACTTC. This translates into CASSYETGSYEQYF.

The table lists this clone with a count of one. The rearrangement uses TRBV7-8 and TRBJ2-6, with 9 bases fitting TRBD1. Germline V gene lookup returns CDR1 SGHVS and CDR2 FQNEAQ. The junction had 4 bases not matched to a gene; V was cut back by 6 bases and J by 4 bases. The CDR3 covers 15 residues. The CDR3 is CASRSQGAGANVLTF. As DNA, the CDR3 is TGTGCCAGCAGGTCACAGGGGGCCGGGGCCAACGTCCTGACTTTC.